This TCR beta chain is drawn from a study of control samples from healthy donors and cancer patients. The data were produced by immunoSEQ multiplex PCR, yet TCRdb's version contains in-frame clones alone and is incomplete. This sample has about 130,000 clones, with roughly 92% found just once. Trimming took off 5 bases at V and 2 bases at J, with 12 bases between the two ends. From germline, CDR1 is SGHNT and CDR2 YENEEA. The CDR3 covers 14 residues. The J gene is TRBJ1-1, the V gene TRBV11-3, with TRBD1 as a possible D gene (5 bases). This clonotype originated in a man older than 75 with head and neck cancer. The sample comprised PBMCs. CDR3 sequence (DNA): TGTGCCAGCAGCCCTGGGGGGGGAAACACTGAAGCTTTCTTT. As protein: CASSPGGGNTEAFF.